The 2 T cell receptor beta chains listed next were all sequenced from one sample in a study of blood T cell repertoires in COVID-19. This table comes from immunoSEQ multiplex PCR, and its TCRdb copy is limited to in-frame clones, with some not included. The data show more than 150,000 clones, with more than 80% seen just once and about 3% held by the top ten. The sequencing input was peripheral blood. The origin of the receptors is a man between 60 and 75 years old with acute or convalescent COVID-19.

The chain uses TRBV1 and TRBJ2-7; the table's D call of TRBD2 was not tested on the DNA. TRBV1 is flagged as a pseudogene. This CDR3 is 16 amino acids long. CDR3 protein: CTSRKRLYSGGNEQYF. CDR3 DNA: TGCACCAGCAGGAAACGCTTATATTCGGGGGGAAACGAGCAGTACTTC.

This clone was recorded once. The chain has TRBV15 and TRBJ1-4; TRBD1 matches at 10 bases. CDR1 and CDR2 (germline): LNHNV, YYDKDF (reference sequence). V lost 5 bases, J lost 7 bases, and 7 bases stayed unmatched. The CDR3 covers 15 residues. CDR3 protein: CATSGRDRGGEKLFF. The CDR3 nucleotides read TGTGCCACCAGCGGGCGGGACAGGGGAGGTGAAAAACTGTTTTTT.